The rows below give T cell receptor beta chains drawn from one sample of a study of cytomegalovirus exposure and HLA in healthy donors. TCRdb keeps only in-frame clones here, not all; method: immunoSEQ multiplex PCR. This sample has under 150,000 clones, with roughly 86% found just once. The sequencing sample was made of PBMCs. The receptors derive from a man aged 18 to 29 in good health and CMV-seronegative. The CDR3 runs from the conserved cysteine through the conserved F or W. D genes are given only for firm matches. The listing skips clone size in some rows; elsewhere it reads once, few, many or a size class.

clone_size: NA; cdr3_length: 16; v_call: TRBV7-9; j_call: TRBJ1-1; d_call: NA; cdr3_aa: CASSSTSGGLNTEAFF; cdr3_nt: TGTGCCAGCAGCTCTACGTCCGGGGGGTTGAACACTGAAGCTTTCTTT
clone_size: NA; cdr3_length: 17; v_call: TRBV4-2; j_call: TRBJ2-1; d_call: TRBD2; cdr3_aa: CASSQDSASGAYNEQFF; cdr3_nt: TGTGCCAGCAGCCAAGATAGCGCTAGCGGAGCCTACAATGAGCAGTTCTTC
clone_size: NA; cdr3_length: 15; v_call: TRBV7-9; j_call: TRBJ2-1; d_call: TRBD2; cdr3_aa: CASSSPGGATNEQFF; cdr3_nt: TGTGCCAGCAGTTCGCCCGGGGGGGCGACGAATGAGCAGTTCTTC
clone_size: NA; cdr3_length: 14; v_call: TRBV9; j_call: TRBJ2-1; d_call: TRBD1; cdr3_aa: CASSPPGRGHEQFF; cdr3_nt: TGTGCCAGCAGCCCACCGGGCAGGGGGCATGAGCAGTTCTTC
clone_size: NA; cdr3_length: 15; v_call: TRBV19; j_call: TRBJ2-7; d_call: NA; cdr3_aa: CASSPLRTGTGEQYF; cdr3_nt: TGTGCCAGTAGTCCCCTCCGAACAGGGACGGGCGAGCAGTACTTC
clone_size: NA; cdr3_length: 14; v_call: TRBV6-6; j_call: TRBJ2-7; d_call: NA; cdr3_aa: CASSYPDNTYEQYF; cdr3_nt: TGTGCCAGCAGTTACCCCGACAATACCTACGAGCAGTACTTC
clone_size: NA; cdr3_length: 15; v_call: TRBV23-1; j_call: TRBJ1-1; d_call: NA; cdr3_aa: CASSQSEVMNTEAFF; cdr3_nt: TGCGCCAGCAGTCAATCGGAGGTCATGAACACTGAAGCTTTCTTT
clone_size: NA; cdr3_length: 15; v_call: TRBV4-2; j_call: TRBJ2-7; d_call: TRBD1; cdr3_aa: CASSQPAGGRDEQYF; cdr3_nt: TGTGCCAGCAGCCAGCCCGCAGGGGGCAGGGACGAGCAGTACTTC
clone_size: NA; cdr3_length: 13; v_call: TRBV14; j_call: TRBJ2-7; d_call: TRBD1; cdr3_aa: CASSPDPGGEQYF; cdr3_nt: TGTGCCAGCAGTCCGGACCCAGGGGGTGAGCAGTACTTC
clone_size: few; cdr3_length: 19; v_call: TRBV27; j_call: TRBJ1-5; d_call: TRBD1; cdr3_aa: CASSLRPPRQGMGNQPQHF; cdr3_nt: TGTGCCAGCAGTTTACGTCCTCCGCGACAGGGGATGGGGAATCAGCCCCAGCATTTT
clone_size: NA; cdr3_length: 12; v_call: TRBV12-5; j_call: TRBJ1-1; d_call: NA; cdr3_aa: CASGSDSGGAFF; cdr3_nt: TGTGCTAGTGGTTCTGATTCCGGGGGTGCTTTCTTT
clone_size: NA; cdr3_length: 16; v_call: TRBV5-4; j_call: TRBJ2-5; d_call: NA; cdr3_aa: CASSLLGGRSEETQYF; cdr3_nt: TGTGCCAGCAGCTTATTGGGGGGGCGCTCTGAGGAGACCCAGTACTTC
clone_size: once; cdr3_length: 15; v_call: TRBV11-2; j_call: TRBJ2-1; d_call: NA; cdr3_aa: CASSGWGHSYNEQFF; cdr3_nt: TGTGCCAGCAGCGGCTGGGGCCACTCCTACAATGAGCAGTTCTTC
clone_size: NA; cdr3_length: 14; v_call: TRBV27; j_call: TRBJ2-7; d_call: NA; cdr3_aa: CASSLYQGNYEQYF; cdr3_nt: TGTGCCAGCAGTTTATACCAGGGGAACTACGAGCAGTACTTC
clone_size: NA; cdr3_length: 14; v_call: TRBV5-4; j_call: TRBJ1-1; d_call: TRBD1; cdr3_aa: CASSFGQGATEAFF; cdr3_nt: TGTGCCAGCAGCTTCGGACAGGGGGCCACTGAAGCTTTCTTT
clone_size: NA; cdr3_length: 13; v_call: TRBV29-1; j_call: TRBJ1-5; d_call: NA; cdr3_aa: CSVRTAPNQPQHF; cdr3_nt: TGCAGCGTTAGGACAGCTCCCAATCAGCCCCAGCATTTT
clone_size: NA; cdr3_length: 17; v_call: TRBV7-9; j_call: TRBJ2-3; d_call: NA; cdr3_aa: CASGGVGSEASTDTQYF; cdr3_nt: TGTGCCAGCGGCGGGGTGGGTAGCGAGGCTAGCACAGATACGCAGTATTTT
clone_size: NA; cdr3_length: 12; v_call: TRBV18; j_call: TRBJ1-1; d_call: NA; cdr3_aa: CASSLKNTEAFF; cdr3_nt: TGTGCCAGCTCACTTAAGAACACTGAAGCTTTCTTT
clone_size: NA; cdr3_length: 15; v_call: TRBV7-9; j_call: TRBJ1-2; d_call: TRBD1; cdr3_aa: CASSANLQGATGYTF; cdr3_nt: TGTGCCAGCAGCGCGAACTTACAGGGGGCTACCGGCTACACCTTC
clone_size: NA; cdr3_length: 12; v_call: TRBV5-1; j_call: TRBJ1-3; d_call: NA; cdr3_aa: CASRQGRGTIYF; cdr3_nt: TGCGCCAGCAGACAGGGTCGGGGCACCATATATTTT
clone_size: NA; cdr3_length: 15; v_call: TRBV4-1; j_call: TRBJ2-2; d_call: TRBD1; cdr3_aa: CASSQLQGADWELFF; cdr3_nt: TGCGCCAGCAGCCAATTACAGGGGGCGGACTGGGAGCTGTTTTTT
clone_size: NA; cdr3_length: 13; v_call: TRBV11-2; j_call: TRBJ1-2; d_call: NA; cdr3_aa: CASSLEPQVGYTF; cdr3_nt: TGTGCCAGCAGCTTAGAGCCTCAGGTTGGCTACACCTTC
clone_size: few; cdr3_length: 15; v_call: TRBV5-1; j_call: TRBJ2-7; d_call: TRBD1; cdr3_aa: CASSSVTGLSYEQYF; cdr3_nt: TGCGCCAGCAGCTCTGTGACAGGGTTATCCTACGAGCAGTACTTC
clone_size: NA; cdr3_length: 14; v_call: TRBV29-1; j_call: TRBJ2-6; d_call: NA; cdr3_aa: CSVLASSGANVLTF; cdr3_nt: TGCAGCGTTTTAGCCAGCTCTGGGGCCAACGTCCTGACTTTC
clone_size: NA; cdr3_length: 13; v_call: TRBV11-2; j_call: TRBJ2-7; d_call: NA; cdr3_aa: CASSLDERYEQYF; cdr3_nt: TGTGCCAGCAGCTTAGATGAGCGATACGAGCAGTACTTC
clone_size: once; cdr3_length: 15; v_call: TRBV7-9; j_call: TRBJ1-3; d_call: TRBD1; cdr3_aa: CASSPQGNQRNTIYF; cdr3_nt: TGTGCCAGCAGCCCACAGGGGAATCAAAGAAACACCATATATTTT
clone_size: NA; cdr3_length: 14; v_call: TRBV7-2; j_call: TRBJ1-1; d_call: NA; cdr3_aa: CASSLESVNTEAFF; cdr3_nt: TGTGCCAGCAGCTTAGAGAGTGTGAACACTGAAGCTTTCTTT
clone_size: NA; cdr3_length: 10; v_call: TRBV9; j_call: TRBJ2-7; d_call: NA; cdr3_aa: CASSVEHNPF; cdr3_nt: TGTGCCAGCAGCGTAGAACACAACCCCTTC
clone_size: once; cdr3_length: 16; v_call: TRBV14; j_call: TRBJ2-2; d_call: TRBD1; cdr3_aa: CASSQGTGFNTGELFF; cdr3_nt: TGTGCCAGCAGCCAAGGGACAGGGTTTAACACCGGGGAGCTGTTTTTT
clone_size: NA; cdr3_length: 12; v_call: TRBV6-1; j_call: TRBJ2-4; d_call: NA; cdr3_aa: CASTETGNIQYF; cdr3_nt: TGTGCCAGCACCGAGACTGGAAACATTCAGTACTTC
clone_size: NA; cdr3_length: 15; v_call: TRBV5-1; j_call: TRBJ2-3; d_call: TRBD2; cdr3_aa: CASTSGGGNTDTQYF; cdr3_nt: TGCGCCAGCACCTCTGGCGGGGGAAACACAGATACGCAGTATTTT
clone_size: NA; cdr3_length: 14; v_call: TRBV6-4; j_call: TRBJ2-1; d_call: TRBD2; cdr3_aa: CASSDSGGANEQFF; cdr3_nt: TGTGCCAGCAGTGATAGCGGGGGGGCCAATGAGCAGTTCTTC
clone_size: once; cdr3_length: 14; v_call: TRBV6-1; j_call: TRBJ1-4; d_call: NA; cdr3_aa: CASSGGAQNEKLFF; cdr3_nt: TGTGCCAGCAGTGGCGGGGCCCAGAATGAAAAACTGTTTTTT
clone_size: NA; cdr3_length: 16; v_call: TRBV9; j_call: TRBJ1-1; d_call: TRBD1; cdr3_aa: CASSVGAGGRTTEAFF; cdr3_nt: TGTGCCAGCAGCGTAGGGGCAGGGGGCAGGACCACTGAAGCTTTCTTT
clone_size: NA; cdr3_length: 15; v_call: TRBV2; j_call: TRBJ1-3; d_call: TRBD1; cdr3_aa: CASTQQGTSVNTIYF; cdr3_nt: TGTGCCAGCACACAACAGGGGACCTCTGTAAACACCATATATTTT
clone_size: NA; cdr3_length: 16; v_call: TRBV11-2; j_call: TRBJ2-3; d_call: TRBD2; cdr3_aa: CASSLWGEGEADTQYF; cdr3_nt: TGTGCCAGCAGTTTATGGGGGGAGGGCGAGGCAGATACGCAGTATTTT
clone_size: NA; cdr3_length: 13; v_call: TRBV13; j_call: TRBJ1-1; d_call: NA; cdr3_aa: CASSLGGDTEAFF; cdr3_nt: TGTGCCAGCAGCTTAGGCGGGGACACTGAAGCTTTCTTT
clone_size: NA; cdr3_length: 12; v_call: TRBV9; j_call: TRBJ2-1; d_call: NA; cdr3_aa: CASSFLGDEQFF; cdr3_nt: TGTGCCAGCAGCTTTCTAGGGGATGAGCAGTTCTTC
clone_size: NA; cdr3_length: 14; v_call: TRBV7-3; j_call: TRBJ1-1; d_call: NA; cdr3_aa: CASSLWTVNTEAFF; cdr3_nt: TGTGCCAGCAGCTTATGGACAGTTAACACTGAAGCTTTCTTT
clone_size: NA; cdr3_length: 13; v_call: TRBV7-3; j_call: TRBJ1-2; d_call: NA; cdr3_aa: CASSQGGGGGYTF; cdr3_nt: TGTGCCAGCAGCCAAGGGGGGGGCGGGGGCTACACCTTC
clone_size: NA; cdr3_length: 15; v_call: TRBV19; j_call: TRBJ1-1; d_call: NA; cdr3_aa: CASSGFHSKNTEAFF; cdr3_nt: TGTGCCAGTAGTGGATTCCACAGTAAGAACACTGAAGCTTTCTTT
clone_size: NA; cdr3_length: 13; v_call: TRBV29-1; j_call: TRBJ2-3; d_call: TRBD2; cdr3_aa: CSAGLVVRDTQYF; cdr3_nt: TGCAGCGCCGGACTAGTCGTTCGGGATACGCAGTATTTT
clone_size: NA; cdr3_length: 12; v_call: TRBV29-1; j_call: TRBJ1-3; d_call: NA; cdr3_aa: CSVDGEGNTIYF; cdr3_nt: TGCAGCGTTGACGGAGAAGGAAACACCATATATTTT
clone_size: NA; cdr3_length: 16; v_call: TRBV15; j_call: TRBJ2-7; d_call: TRBD2; cdr3_aa: CATSRGPGGPSYEQYF; cdr3_nt: TGTGCCACCAGCAGAGGGCCGGGGGGACCCTCCTACGAGCAGTACTTC
clone_size: NA; cdr3_length: 13; v_call: TRBV11-2; j_call: TRBJ1-5; d_call: NA; cdr3_aa: CASSRENSQPQHF; cdr3_nt: TGTGCCAGCAGCCGCGAAAATAGCCAGCCCCAGCATTTT
clone_size: NA; cdr3_length: 18; v_call: TRBV15; j_call: TRBJ2-2; d_call: NA; cdr3_aa: CATSRGVGMFQDTGELFF; cdr3_nt: TGTGCCACCAGCAGAGGCGTGGGTATGTTCCAGGACACCGGGGAGCTGTTTTTT
clone_size: NA; cdr3_length: 18; v_call: TRBV27; j_call: TRBJ2-1; d_call: NA; cdr3_aa: CASSSHTGLPSSYNEQFF; cdr3_nt: TGTGCCAGCAGTTCGCACACGGGACTCCCAAGCTCCTACAATGAGCAGTTCTTC
clone_size: NA; cdr3_length: 14; v_call: TRBV19; j_call: TRBJ2-1; d_call: NA; cdr3_aa: CASSGWVSTDEQFF; cdr3_nt: TGTGCCAGTAGTGGTTGGGTTAGCACGGATGAGCAGTTCTTC
clone_size: NA; cdr3_length: 15; v_call: TRBV5-6; j_call: TRBJ1-4; d_call: NA; cdr3_aa: CASSSSEATNEKLFF; cdr3_nt: TGTGCCAGCAGCTCCAGCGAAGCAACTAATGAAAAACTGTTTTTT
clone_size: NA; cdr3_length: 13; v_call: TRBV15; j_call: TRBJ2-7; d_call: NA; cdr3_aa: CATSRDISYEQYF; cdr3_nt: TGTGCCACCAGCCGGGACATCTCCTACGAGCAGTACTTC